This T cell receptor beta chain is from a study of T cell clones after liver transplantation. Profiled with immunoSEQ multiplex PCR; TCRdb holds only in-frame clones, not every one. In the table there are 90,000 to 120,000 clones, approximately 78% of which are singletons. This CDR3 is built from 14 residues. Trimming removed 3 bases at V and 0 bases at J, with 6 bases between. The germline V gene encodes CDR1 SGDLS and CDR2 YYNGEE. This clonotype originated in a human donor who received a liver transplant. The source material was CD4+ T cells from blood, sampled before liver transplant. The chain couples TRBV9 to TRBJ1-4; D is uncertain. CDR3 nucleotides: TGTGCCAGCAGCGCTGGTTCAACTAATGAAAAACTGTTTTTT. Translated, it gives CASSAGSTNEKLFF.